This T cell receptor (beta chain) was retrieved from a study of CD8 T cells in Susac syndrome. Roughly 0.45 to 1 ug RNA was reverse transcribed with random hexamers. TCRdb recomputed calls from the immunoSEQ multiplex PCR reads with MiXCR, one row per CDR3 protein. The top ten clones hold less than 0.25% of a sample with about 120,000 distinct CDR3 sequences, more than 90% of them seen once. Material: CD8+ T cells from PBMCs. The TCR was taken from a human donor with Susac syndrome.

CDR3 DNA sequence: TGTGCCATCAGTGGGGAACCACTAGCGGGGGCCTACGAGCAGTACTTC. Residues: CAISGEPLAGAYEQYF. This chain uses TRBV10-3 with TRBJ2-7; 11 positions match TRBD2. CDR3 size: 16 residues. Per the germline V gene, CDR1 is ENHRY and CDR2 is SYGVKD. The trim removed 4 bases at V and 2 bases at J, leaving 7 bases unmatched.